This entry lists 26 T cell receptor beta chains sequenced from one sample in a study of T-cell reconstitution after alpha-beta-depleted transplantation in children. Library preparation (for TCRbeta) was performed with unique molecular identifiers. TCRdb redid the calling of the PCR reads with MiXCR, one entry per CDR3 protein. The sample contains over 150,000 distinct CDR3 sequences, about 6.3% of which appear only once. The sample in question was PBMCs from the stem cell graft donor, obtained from the stem cell graft. Source of these receptors: a human donor who donated a stem cell graft to a child with Wiskott-Aldrich syndrome.

This clonotype was counted many times. The genes are TRBV15 and TRBJ1-4; the D gene is possibly TRBD1 (5 bases). V lost 7 bases to trimming and J lost 3 bases, with 9 bases between them. In germline, CDR1 is LNHNV, CDR2 YYDKDF (reference sequence). This CDR3 is built from 13 residues. In DNA, the CDR3 is TGTGCCACCATGGGGGGACCTAATGAAAAACTGTTTTTT. It translates to CATMGGPNEKLFF.

This clonotype was counted a few times. The chain is built from TRBV12-3 or TRBV12-4 and TRBJ2-6; 8 nucleotides match TRBD1. The CDR3 totals 19 residues. J was trimmed by 1 base and V by 10 bases; bases with no gene match: 18. CDR3 residues: CAISPIPGQEASGANVLTF. For the CDR3, the DNA is TGTGCCATCAGCCCCATACCGGGACAGGAGGCTTCTGGGGCCAACGTCCTGACTTTC.

This chain joins TRBV5-4 and TRBJ2-5, with 7 nucleotides matching TRBD1. V dropped 3 bases and J dropped 5; count of bases not matched to a gene: 4. CDR1 and CDR2 from the germline V gene are SGHNT and YYREEE (reference sequence). This CDR3 comprises 13 residues. The chain's CDR3 is CASSWGQRETQYF. CDR3 coding DNA: TGTGCCAGCAGCTGGGGACAGCGGGAGACCCAGTACTTC. The complete variable domain, with remaining parts taken from reference TRBV5-4 and TRBJ2-5, reads ETGVTQSPTHLIKTRGQQVTLRCSSQSGHNTVSWYQQALGQGPQFIFQYYREEENGRGNFPPRFSGLQFPNYSSELNVNALELDDSALYLCASSWGQRETQYFGPGTRLLVL.

This clonotype was detected many times. The rearrangement joins TRBV12-3 or TRBV12-4 to TRBJ2-1; no clear D. The CDR3 totals 12 residues. V was clipped by 2 bases and J by 5 bases, with 4 bases between them. The CDR3 protein is CASSLRDNEQFF. As DNA, the CDR3 is TGTGCCAGCAGTTTAAGGGACAATGAGCAGTTCTTC.

This clonotype was recorded many times. This chain connects TRBV10-3 to TRBJ1-2; TRBD1 is a possible D gene (6 bases). V dropped 2 bases and J dropped 2 bases, with 12 bases sitting between them. Germline loops: CDR1 ENHRY, CDR2 SYGVKD. CDR3 size: 15 residues. CDR3 sequence (DNA): TGTGCCATCAGTGAGAAAGCAGGGGAAAACTATGGCTACACCTTC. Amino acids: CAISEKAGENYGYTF.

This clonotype has ten or more counts. This chain uses TRBV6-5 with TRBJ1-1; D is unclear. CDR1 and CDR2 from the germline V gene are MNHEY and SVGAGI. V lost 9 bases, J lost 6 bases, and 14 bases lay in between. The CDR3 extends over 12 amino acids. The CDR3 nucleotides are TGTGCCAGTGGGATCAGCGGTGCTGAAGCTTTCTTT. Translated, it gives CASGISGAEAFF.

This clonotype occurred many times. V and J are TRBV7-9 and TRBJ2-7; 8 bases agree with TRBD2. CDR3 size: 17 residues. V was pared by 6 bases and J by 2 bases, with 15 bases of the junction left unmatched. Germline CDR1 reads SEHNR; CDR2 reads FQNEAQ (reference sequence). The CDR3 loop reads CASSPPPLAAPPYEQYF. The CDR3 DNA is TGTGCCAGCAGTCCGCCACCACTAGCGGCACCACCCTACGAGCAGTACTTC. Full variable domain (missing parts from reference TRBV7-9 and TRBJ2-7): DTGVSQNPRHKITKRGQNVTFRCDPISEHNRLYWYRQTLGQGPEFLTYFQNEAQLEKSRLLSDRFSAERPKGSFSTLEIQRTEQGDSAMYLCASSPPPLAAPPYEQYFGPGTRLTVT.

This clonotype was detected ten times or more. This sequence joins TRBV10-3 and TRBJ1-5; D unresolved. This CDR3 comprises 12 residues. Trimming shortened V by 3 bases and J by 11 bases, and 11 bases separated the two germline ends. CDR1 and CDR2 (germline): ENHRY, SYGVKD. CDR3 protein: CAISEQQRAQHF. CDR3 bases: TGTGCCATCAGTGAACAACAAAGGGCCCAGCATTTT.

This clonotype was counted many times. The chain carries TRBV12-3 or TRBV12-4 and TRBJ2-4; 7 nucleotides agree with TRBD1. The CDR3 has 15 residues. The trim removed 5 bases at V and 0 bases at J, leaving 4 bases unmatched. The CDR3 reads CASSRDRLAKNIQYF. CDR3 nucleotide sequence: TGTGCCAGCAGTAGGGACAGACTAGCCAAAAACATTCAGTACTTC.

This clonotype has at least ten counts. This CDR3 reads CASSPTIQETQYF. In nucleotides, the CDR3 is TGTGCCAGCAGTCCGACTATCCAAGAGACCCAGTACTTC. The chain links TRBV12-3 or TRBV12-4 to TRBJ2-5; D perhaps matches TRBD2 (5 bases). This CDR3 is built from 13 residues. V was clipped by 5 bases and J by 1 base, with 8 bases between them.

This clonotype came up many times. The V call is TRBV6-1, the J call TRBJ2-2, with 8 bases lining up with TRBD2. The CDR3 has 15 residues. Looked up from germline, CDR1 is MNHNS and CDR2 is SASEGT. The ends lost 6 bases at V and 5 bases at J; junction bases unmatched: 8. The CDR3 nucleotides read TGTGCCAGCAGAGACGGGGGGGGAGGGACCGGGGAGCTGTTTTTT. Translating gives CASRDGGGGTGELFF.

The rearrangement uses TRBV25-1 and TRBJ2-7; no clear D gene. Trimming removed 5 bases from V and 3 bases from J, with 17 bases in between. Looked up from germline, CDR1 is MGHDK and CDR2 is SYGVNS. The CDR3 runs 15 residues. CDR3 protein: CASSKSAFTNYEQYF. CDR3 nucleotide sequence: TGTGCCAGCAGTAAATCGGCCTTTACCAACTACGAGCAGTACTTC.

A note on this clonotype: A much larger clone sits a single nucleotide away, making a read error possible. The rearrangement joins TRBV5-1 to TRBJ2-3; D unresolved. Germline V gene sequence: CDR1 SGHRS, CDR2 YFSETQ. CDR3 size: 16 residues. The ends were cut back, 0 bases at V and 5 bases at J, with 16 bases in the middle. Here the CDR3 reads CASSLEAEVFGDTQYF. CDR3 in DNA: TGCGCCAGCAGCTTGGAGGCTGAGGTGTTTGGAGATACGCAGTATTTT.

This clonotype was seen ten or more times. V usage is TRBV6-5 and J usage is TRBJ2-2; D not certain. CDR1 and CDR2 from the germline V gene are MNHEY and SVGAGI. The V gene lost 4 bases and the J gene lost 7 bases, with 10 bases spanning the gap. The CDR3 runs 13 residues. The CDR3: CASSLAVGGELFF. CDR3 in DNA: TGTGCCAGCAGTTTGGCTGTGGGCGGGGAGCTGTTTTTT.

This clonotype showed up many times. V usage is TRBV24-1 and J usage is TRBJ2-7, with 8 bases fitting TRBD2. Losses at the gene ends were 1 base for V and 9 bases for J; bases not matched to a gene: 7. Per the germline V gene, CDR1 is KGHDR and CDR2 is SFDVKD. The CDR3 length is 14 residues. The CDR3 reads CATSDFFAGGGQYF. The CDR3 DNA follows: TGTGCCACCAGTGATTTCTTCGCGGGAGGCGGGCAGTACTTC.

As concerns this clonotype: Possible read error: a much larger clone is one base away. This chain uses TRBV10-3 with TRBJ2-7, with D unresolved. This CDR3 has 12 residues. CDR1 ENHRY and CDR2 SYGVKD come from the germline V gene. The CDR3 loop reads CATAGDTYGQYF. In nucleotides, the CDR3 is TGTGCCACCGCAGGAGACACCTACGGGCAGTACTTC.

This clonotype was seen at least ten times. Germline is not matched at one junction end, which may reflect a read error. This chain joins TRBV5-5 and TRBJ2-7; TRBD1 agrees at 7 bases. CDR1 is SGHKS, CDR2 YYEKEE, per germline (reference sequence). The CDR3 is 14 residues long. For the CDR3, the DNA is TGTGCCAGCAGCTTGACTCTGGCCCACACGGGACAGAACTTC. The encoded protein is CASSLTLAHTGQNF.

This clonotype was counted ten times or more. V usage is TRBV6-5 and J usage is TRBJ2-3, with 7 bases that match TRBD1. Germline CDR1 and CDR2: MNHEY and SVGAGI. The CDR3 has 15 residues. V dropped 1 base and J dropped 1; count of bases not matched to a gene: 2. The CDR3 DNA reads as TGTGCCAGCAGTTACTTCGACAGGGGCACAGATACGCAGTATTTT. This translates into CASSYFDRGTDTQYF.

This clonotype was seen only a few times. CDR3 nucleotide sequence: TGTGCCAGCAGCCCTGGGACCCTTAATGAGCAGTTCTTC. It codes for CASSPGTLNEQFF. The V call is TRBV7-8, the J call TRBJ2-1; D tentatively reads TRBD1 or TRBD2 (5 bases each). Trimming removed 5 bases at V and 7 bases at J, with 12 bases between. Per the germline V gene, CDR1 is SGHVS and CDR2 is FQNEAQ. This CDR3 comprises 13 residues.

V usage is TRBV20-1 and J usage is TRBJ1-1; D gene uncertain. CDR1 DFQATT and CDR2 SNEGSKA come from the germline V gene (reference sequence). V shed 5 bases and J shed 1 base, with 8 bases lying between them. The CDR3 loop spans 12 amino acids. CDR3 sequence reads: CSALSGNTEAFF. CDR3 in DNA: TGCAGTGCTCTCTCGGGGAACACTGAAGCTTTCTTT.

This clonotype was observed a handful of times. The chain links TRBV5-1 to TRBJ2-5; D unclear. CDR1 and CDR2 from the germline V gene are SGHRS and YFSETQ. The CDR3 sequence is 15 residues long. Trimming cost V 4 bases and J 5 bases, with 18 bases left between them. The CDR3 DNA is TGCGCCAGCAGCCCCCGGGCCTACGACGGGGAGACCCAGTACTTC. Its translation is CASSPRAYDGETQYF.

This clonotype was counted at least ten times. The chain uses TRBV6-2 or TRBV6-3 and TRBJ2-2; 7 bases fit TRBD1. Germline-derived CDR1 and CDR2 are MNHEY and SVGEGT. Losses at the gene ends were 5 bases for V and 6 bases for J; bases not matched to a gene: 3. This CDR3 region has 13 residues. The CDR3 coding sequence is TGTGCCAGCAGTCCCCAGGGGGCCGGGGAGCTGTTTTTT. Translation: CASSPQGAGELFF.

This clonotype has ten or more counts. The chain carries TRBV7-8 and TRBJ2-5; D gene uncertain. CDR3 size: 15 residues. Germline lookup yields CDR1 SGHVS and CDR2 FQNEAQ. Deletions cut 0 bases from V and 0 bases from J, with 8 bases between. The CDR3 DNA follows: TGTGCCAGCAGCTTAGCGGGAAGGTACCAAGAGACCCAGTACTTC. It translates to CASSLAGRYQETQYF.

This clonotype was detected ten times or more. The CDR3 coding sequence is TGTGCCAGCAGTTTAAGTTCCCTTTTTGGGGCCAAAAACATTCAGTACTTC. Its translation: CASSLSSLFGAKNIQYF. The chain uses TRBV12-3 or TRBV12-4 and TRBJ2-4; D is unclear. Trimming took off 2 bases at V and 1 base at J, with 15 bases between the two ends. The CDR3 contains 17 residues.

This clonotype was found many times. This chain links TRBV29-1 with TRBJ2-1, with unresolved D. V lost 6 bases to trimming and J lost 6 bases, with 9 bases between them. The CDR3 spans 11 residues. CDR1 is SQVTM, CDR2 ANQGSEA, per germline. In DNA form, the CDR3 reads TGCAGCGTCGGGCCCCTCAATGAGCAGTTCTTC. It translates to CSVGPLNEQFF.

This clonotype was recorded at least ten times. The chain joins TRBV6-5 to TRBJ1-1; 8 nucleotides match TRBD1. The CDR3 covers 15 residues. Germline CDR1 and CDR2: MNHEY and SVGAGI. Trimming at V came to 1 base and at J to 10 bases, leaving 11 bases not matched to a gene. CDR3 bases: TGTGCCAGCAGTTACTTGGTGACTCAGGGGGCGCGAGCTTTCTTT. As protein: CASSYLVTQGARAFF.